The rows below give T cell receptor beta chains drawn from one sample of a study of Graves' ophthalmopathy and Graves' hyperthyroidism. Each CDR3 protein is one row after TCRdb ran MiXCR on the multiplex PCR reads. This table holds fewer than 600,000 distinct CDR3 sequences, about 15% found once. Sequencing was performed on blood. Receptors were obtained from a woman between 25 and 40 years old with Graves' ophthalmopathy. Both conserved end residues are part of each CDR3. A D gene is named only where the DNA matches it firmly. Only part of the rows carry a size: once, few, many, or a class if the clone is expanded.

J gene,V gene,D gene,clone size,CDR3 DNA,CDR3 protein
TRBJ1-2,TRBV4-1,.,few,TGCGCCAGCAGCCAAGAACTCCTCCGGGACCGCATCGGGGGCTACACCTTC,CASSQELLRDRIGGYTF
TRBJ2-5,TRBV7-2,TRBD2,many,TGTGCCAGCAGCTTAGAGGCTAGCGGGGGGGAGACCCAGTACTTC,CASSLEASGGETQYF
TRBJ2-7,TRBV6-1,.,many,TGTGCCAGCAGTGAAGCTGCAGTTTTGGACGAGCAGTACTTC,CASSEAAVLDEQYF
TRBJ1-2,TRBV24-1,.,.,TGTGCCACCAGTAATCCAGGGGTTACCTATGGCTACAGGTTC,CATSNPGVTYGYRF
TRBJ1-3,TRBV4-1,.,many,TGCGCCAGCAGCCAACCGGGGACACGCTCTGGAAACACCATATATTTT,CASSQPGTRSGNTIYF
TRBJ1-2,TRBV30,.,many,TGTGCCTGGAGTAGGATAGCGGCTTCCCCTAACTATGGCTACACCTTC,CAWSRIAASPNYGYTF
TRBJ1-6,TRBV19,.,many,TGTGCCAGTAGTGCGGGGAGACATCGTGGGGCCCTCCACTTT,CASSAGRHRGALHF
TRBJ1-6,TRBV6-1,TRBD1,many,TGTGCCAGCAGTGAAGGGACAGGGTATTCACCCCTCCACTTT,CASSEGTGYSPLHF
TRBJ2-7,TRBV9,.,few,TGTGCCAGCAGCGTAGGGGCCAACGCAGGATCTTCCTACGAGCAGTACTTC,CASSVGANAGSSYEQYF
TRBJ1-2,TRBV6-1,.,many,TGTGCCAGCAGTGACACTATCCCATGGAACTATGGCTACACCTTC,CASSDTIPWNYGYTF
TRBJ2-7,TRBV11-1,.,many,TGTGCCAGCAGCTTCACCTCCTACGAGCAGTACTTC,CASSFTSYEQYF
TRBJ2-7,TRBV20-1,.,.,TGCAGTGCTAGTTCCCCTCAGGACGAGCAGTACTTC,CSASSPQDEQYF
TRBJ1-3,TRBV12-3/TRBV12-4,TRBD1,few,TGTGCCAGCAGTTTACATCCAGGGACAGTTCACTCTGGAAACACCATATATTTT,CASSLHPGTVHSGNTIYF
TRBJ2-3,TRBV4-2,.,few,TGTGCCAGCAGCCAAGATCGGGGACTAGATACGCAGTATTTT,CASSQDRGLDTQYF
TRBJ1-2,TRBV28,.,many,TGTGCCAGCAGTTCCCCAGCGGGTCAGGGAAACTATGGCTACACCTTC,CASSSPAGQGNYGYTF
TRBJ2-2,TRBV4-1,.,.,TGCGCCAGCAGCCGAACAGGGGGGGGGACTGGGAACACCGGGGAGCTGTTTTTT,CASSRTGGGTGNTGELFF
TRBJ2-7,TRBV15,.,many,TGTGCCACCAGCAGAGATACCTATACAGGGAGCGAGCAGTACTTC,CATSRDTYTGSEQYF
TRBJ2-7,TRBV9,.,many,TGTGCCAGCAGCGTAGCGAGTCAGGGGTACGAGCAGTACTTC,CASSVASQGYEQYF
TRBJ1-2,TRBV9,TRBD1,few,TGTGCCAGCAGCCGCCCAGGGGGCTTCTATGGCTACACCTTC,CASSRPGGFYGYTF
TRBJ1-5,TRBV27,TRBD1,many,TGTGCCAGCAGCCTGGACAGGGGTGGCAATCAGCCCCAGCATTTT,CASSLDRGGNQPQHF
TRBJ2-4,TRBV11-2,.,many,TGTGCCAGCAGCCACTACACAGATCGAGGAGGAACCAAAAACATTCAGTACTTC,CASSHYTDRGGTKNIQYF
TRBJ1-1,TRBV11-2,.,few,TGTGCCAGCAGCTTAGTAGGGCACACTGAAGCTTTCTTT,CASSLVGHTEAFF
TRBJ2-5,TRBV7-2,.,many,TGTGCCAGCAGCTTAGTAAGGGGGTACCAAGAGACCCAGTACTTC,CASSLVRGYQETQYF
TRBJ1-2,TRBV12-3/TRBV12-4,.,many,TGTGCCAGCAGTCGGGGGTCGGTTCGACATGGCTACACCTTC,CASSRGSVRHGYTF
TRBJ2-5,TRBV4-2,.,.,TGTGCCAGCAGCCAAGAGGTACAGCGGGTCCGGGAGACCCAGTACTTC,CASSQEVQRVRETQYF
TRBJ1-6,TRBV30,TRBD1,many,TGTGCCTGGAGTGCTAACGGACAGGGGTATTCACCCCTCCACTTT,CAWSANGQGYSPLHF
TRBJ2-7,TRBV28,TRBD1,many,TGTGCCAGCAGTCTTAAATTGGACAGGGAAGCCTACGAGCAGTACTTC,CASSLKLDREAYEQYF
TRBJ2-7,TRBV12-3/TRBV12-4,TRBD1,many,TGTGCCAGCAGTTTAGCGCCCCCGGACAGGGTAGTAGAGCAGTACTTC,CASSLAPPDRVVEQYF
TRBJ1-1,TRBV19,.,many,TGTGCCAGTAGTATAGACACGGACACTGAAGCTTTCTTT,CASSIDTDTEAFF
TRBJ2-6,TRBV4-1,.,many,TGCGCCAGCAGCCAAGTAGGCGGGGCCGGGGCCAACGTCCTGACTTTC,CASSQVGGAGANVLTF
TRBJ2-7,TRBV10-3,.,.,TGTGCCACTGGGGGCAGGGAAAGGGCCGAGCAGTACTTC,CATGGRERAEQYF
TRBJ1-1,TRBV5-1,.,few,TGCGCCAGCAGCTTGGATCAGGACGAAGCTTTCTTT,CASSLDQDEAFF
TRBJ2-5,TRBV3-1,.,many,TGTGCCAGCAGCCAAGATCTTGGACCTATCCAAGAGACCCAGTACTTC,CASSQDLGPIQETQYF
TRBJ2-7,TRBV28,.,few,TGTGCCAGCAGTCCCTCCCTGGAGCAGTACTTC,CASSPSLEQYF
TRBJ1-2,TRBV6-1,.,many,TGTGCCGGTGACACCGACAGTTACTATGGCTACACCTTC,CAGDTDSYYGYTF
TRBJ2-7,TRBV12-3/TRBV12-4,.,many,TGTGCCAGCAGTTTTTACCGTGGCTACGAGCAGTACTTC,CASSFYRGYEQYF
TRBJ2-7,TRBV11-2,.,.,TGTGCCAGCAGCTTTAACCCCTACGAGCAGTACTTC,CASSFNPYEQYF
TRBJ1-2,TRBV6-8,.,many,TGTGCCAGCAGTTACCCCGGACAGCCGTATGGCTACACCTTC,CASSYPGQPYGYTF
TRBJ2-7,TRBV6-5,.,many,TGTGCCAGCAAGCGTTTCGGACAGCTCTACGAGCAGTACTTC,CASKRFGQLYEQYF
TRBJ2-5,TRBV2,TRBD2,many,TGTGCCAGCAGCGCTATTCCGGGACTAGCGGGGGAAGAGACCCAGTACTTC,CASSAIPGLAGEETQYF
TRBJ2-7,TRBV2,.,.,TGTGCCAGCAGTGAAACGGGGCGACTCTTCTCCTACGAGCAGTACTTC,CASSETGRLFSYEQYF
TRBJ2-2,TRBV5-1,TRBD1,few,TGCGCCAGCACACGGCAGGGACAGAGCACCGGGGAGCTGTTTTTT,CASTRQGQSTGELFF
TRBJ2-7,TRBV6-5,TRBD1,many,TGTGCCAGCAGTTACGACCGGACAGGGGCGTACGAGCAGTACTTC,CASSYDRTGAYEQYF
TRBJ2-5,TRBV13,.,many,TGTGCCAGCAGCATGCAAGCGTACGAGACCCAGTACTTC,CASSMQAYETQYF
TRBJ2-7,TRBV12-3/TRBV12-4,.,.,TGTGCCAGCAGTCCGACTAGACGGGACGAGCAGTACTTC,CASSPTRRDEQYF
TRBJ2-7,TRBV11-2,TRBD1,many,TGTGCCAGCACCCTTCGACAGGGGGCGCGAGAGCAGTACTTC,CASTLRQGAREQYF
TRBJ2-7,TRBV4-1,.,.,TGCGCCAGCAGCCAAGAGTCTGCCTACGAGCAGTACTTC,CASSQESAYEQYF
TRBJ2-7,TRBV4-2,TRBD2,.,TGTGCCAGCAGCCTCGGGACTAGCGGGCCTGACGAGCAGTACTTC,CASSLGTSGPDEQYF
TRBJ1-1,TRBV19,.,many,TGTGCCAGTAGTCCCCATTTCGGGAACACTGAAGCTTTCTTT,CASSPHFGNTEAFF
TRBJ1-2,TRBV20-1,.,many,TGCAGTGCTGGAGAGTGGGGCTACACCTTC,CSAGEWGYTF
TRBJ1-1,TRBV12-3/TRBV12-4,.,many,TGTGCCAGCAGAGAGGGGGTTACTGAAGCTTTCTTT,CASREGVTEAFF
TRBJ2-7,TRBV6-2/TRBV6-3,TRBD2,.,TGTGCCAGCAGGCCCTGGCTAGCGGGGTTCTACGAGCAGTACTTC,CASRPWLAGFYEQYF
TRBJ1-2,TRBV10-3,.,many,TGTGCCATCAGCCAGGGGATAGGGGTCTATGGCTACACCTTC,CAISQGIGVYGYTF